One sample yielded the 10 T cell receptor beta chains listed below, sequenced in a study of blood T cell repertoires in COVID-19. The method was immunoSEQ multiplex PCR; TCRdb's version includes in-frame clones alone and lacks a portion of them. The sample carries around 290,000 clones, about nine tenths recorded once. The sequenced sample was peripheral blood. The receptors here all came from a woman in her thirties with COVID-19, enrolled during active disease.

This chain joins TRBV6-5 and TRBJ1-6, with TRBD1 identical over 8 bases. V was pared by 7 bases and J by 5 bases, with 7 bases of the junction left unmatched. Germline assignment: CDR1 MNHEY and CDR2 SVGAGI. The CDR3 has 15 amino acids. The CDR3 DNA sequence: TGTGCCAGCACTTCGACAGGGGCAGATAATTCACCCCTCCACTTT. Encoded protein: CASTSTGADNSPLHF.

This chain connects TRBV11-2 to TRBJ2-3; the match to TRBD2 covers 7 bases. Germline V CDR1 and CDR2: SGHAT, FQNNGV. The CDR3 runs 15 residues. The ends lost 3 bases at V and 2 bases at J; junction bases unmatched: 5. The CDR3 nucleotides read TGTGCCAGCAGCTTGACTAGCAGGTACACAGATACGCAGTATTTT. Encoded protein: CASSLTSRYTDTQYF.

Here the CDR3 DNA reads TGCGCCAGCAGCCCCGCTATATCTGGAAACACCATATATTTT. As protein: CASSPAISGNTIYF. The chain is built from TRBV5-1 and TRBJ1-3; D is ambiguous. V lost 4 bases and J lost 1, with 9 bases in between. In germline, CDR1 is SGHRS, CDR2 YFSETQ. The CDR3 loop spans 14 amino acids.

The rearrangement joins TRBV6-5 to TRBJ2-7, with D perhaps TRBD1 (7 bases). V was cut by 4 bases and J by 3 bases, with 19 bases left in between. The CDR3 is 16 residues long. Per germline, CDR1 MNHEY and CDR2 SVGAGI. The CDR3 bases are TGTGCCAGCAGTTTAGGGGCGGGACAGAACCTCTACGAGCAGTACTTC. Translated: CASSLGAGQNLYEQYF.

The CDR3 reads CTSSQVTYRYEQYF. CDR3 coding DNA: TGCACCAGCAGCCAAGTAACTTACCGGTACGAGCAGTACTTC. The chain combines TRBV1 with TRBJ2-7; no DNA check was done on the table's D call, TRBD2. TRBV1 is marked as a pseudogene. The CDR3 spans 14 residues.

This rearrangement joins TRBV7-3 to TRBJ2-2; a possible D gene is TRBD2 (5 bases). From germline, CDR1 is SGHTA and CDR2 FQGTGA. The CDR3 totals 14 residues. V was pared by 4 bases and J by 3 bases, with 9 bases between. The chain's CDR3 is CASSSDSYTGELFF. The CDR3 bases are TGTGCCAGCAGCTCGGACTCTTACACCGGGGAGCTGTTTTTT. Supplemented by reference TRBV7-3 and TRBJ2-2, the full variable domain reads GAGVSQTPSNKVTEKGKYVELRCDPISGHTALYWYRQSLGQGPEFLIYFQGTGAADDSGLPNDRFFAVRPEGSVSTLKIQRTERGDSAVYLCASSSDSYTGELFFGEGSRLTVL.

This chain joins TRBV19 and TRBJ2-1; the D gene is possibly TRBD2 (6 bases). V lost 3 bases, J lost 6 bases, and 12 bases lay in between. The CDR3 sequence is 14 residues long. Germline values: CDR1 LNHDA, CDR2 SQIVND (reference sequence). CDR3 sequence (DNA): TGTGCCAGTAGTATGGCGGGACGGGGCAATGAGCAGTTCTTC. Its translation: CASSMAGRGNEQFF.

The chain uses TRBV25-1 and TRBJ2-7; possibly TRBD1 for D (6 bases). Per the germline V gene, CDR1 is MGHDK and CDR2 is SYGVNS. The CDR3 totals 11 residues. V lost 5 bases, J lost 6 bases, and 8 bases lay in between. The CDR3: CASSTGPEQYF. DNA for the CDR3: TGTGCCAGCAGTACAGGGCCCGAGCAGTACTTC.

The chain has TRBV2 and TRBJ1-4; 10 bases are shared with TRBD1. The CDR3 runs to 15 residues. Per germline, CDR1 SNHLY and CDR2 FYNNEI. V shed 10 bases and J 7 bases; nucleotides not matched to a gene: 12. CDR3 sequence: CAMSRDRGGGEKLFF. The CDR3 nucleotides read TGTGCCATGTCCCGGGACAGGGGCGGAGGTGAAAAACTGTTTTTT.

This chain joins TRBV27 and TRBJ2-7; D gene ambiguous. The CDR3 contains 16 residues. Germline CDR1 is MNHEY and CDR2 is SMNVEV (reference sequence). Trimming shortened V by 0 bases and J by 4 bases, and 16 bases separated the two germline ends. The CDR3 loop is CASSLSSSIKTYEQYF. The CDR3 DNA reads as TGTGCCAGCAGTTTATCGAGCTCCATAAAAACTTACGAGCAGTACTTC.